A selection of T cell receptor beta chains follows, all from one sample in a study of T cell responses to AZD1222 COVID-19 vaccine. This table comes from immunoSEQ multiplex PCR, and its TCRdb copy is limited to in-frame clones, with some not included. The sample lists some 130,000 clones; over 75% were seen once. The sequencing used peripheral blood, collected on day 0 of MenACWY control vaccination. These receptors originate from an adult in good health. The conserved cysteine and the conserved F or W are not part of the CDR3 here.

v_call: TRBV6-2/TRBV6-3; j_call: TRBJ2-5; cdr3_aa: ASSPLGNDRGLGQETQY
v_call: TRBV2; j_call: TRBJ1-2; cdr3_aa: ASSASIRATGGYT
v_call: TRBV9; j_call: TRBJ1-1; cdr3_aa: ASSVAGFFPSEAF
v_call: TRBV30; j_call: TRBJ2-7; cdr3_aa: AWSVLQEQY
v_call: TRBV28; j_call: TRBJ1-4; cdr3_aa: ATASGQLF
v_call: TRBV27; j_call: TRBJ2-1; cdr3_aa: ASSLYPGLGEQF
v_call: TRBV5-1; j_call: TRBJ2-7; cdr3_aa: ASSLARAGGGEQY
v_call: TRBV4-1; j_call: TRBJ1-1; cdr3_aa: ASSQDGVMNTEAF
v_call: TRBV14; j_call: TRBJ2-7; cdr3_aa: ASSQVALAGSSYEQY
v_call: TRBV5-6; j_call: TRBJ2-1; cdr3_aa: ASSLEERSSSYNEQF
v_call: TRBV3-1/TRBV3-2; j_call: TRBJ2-4; cdr3_aa: ASSQSSGRAKNIQY
v_call: TRBV7-9; j_call: TRBJ1-4; cdr3_aa: ASSWSGVGEKLF
v_call: TRBV27; j_call: TRBJ2-1; cdr3_aa: ASARNLQGEQF
v_call: TRBV29-1; j_call: TRBJ2-7; cdr3_aa: SARPGPLAEQY
v_call: TRBV24-1; j_call: TRBJ1-3; cdr3_aa: ATRDSGHSGNTIY
v_call: TRBV19; j_call: TRBJ1-5; cdr3_aa: ASTPGGLINQPQH
v_call: TRBV3-1/TRBV3-2; j_call: TRBJ2-1; cdr3_aa: ASSLGSGYNEQF
v_call: TRBV9; j_call: TRBJ2-3; cdr3_aa: ASSVMTSGRLKGTDTQY
v_call: TRBV30; j_call: TRBJ2-3; cdr3_aa: AWSVQGGMTDTQY
v_call: TRBV2; j_call: TRBJ1-2; cdr3_aa: ASSDSAGYGYT
v_call: TRBV7-9; j_call: TRBJ1-2; cdr3_aa: ASSSIQGRGNYGYT
v_call: TRBV11-2; j_call: TRBJ1-6; cdr3_aa: ASSLVAESSYNSPLH
v_call: TRBV13; j_call: TRBJ2-1; cdr3_aa: ASRIAGAYNEQF
v_call: TRBV3-1/TRBV3-2; j_call: TRBJ2-7; cdr3_aa: ASSPPDQASGYEQY
v_call: TRBV9; j_call: TRBJ2-6; cdr3_aa: ASSVAAGDGANVLT
v_call: TRBV2; j_call: TRBJ1-6; cdr3_aa: ASSETAASNSPLH
v_call: TRBV5-1; j_call: TRBJ2-3; cdr3_aa: ASSLGSSFSTDTQY
v_call: TRBV5-6; j_call: TRBJ1-6; cdr3_aa: ASSLGELGNSPLH
v_call: TRBV27; j_call: TRBJ1-5; cdr3_aa: ASSLSQGSNQPQH
v_call: TRBV19; j_call: TRBJ2-1; cdr3_aa: ASTFSRFSYNEQF
v_call: TRBV19; j_call: TRBJ2-3; cdr3_aa: ASSMNLRPDTQY
v_call: TRBV18; j_call: TRBJ1-6; cdr3_aa: ASSPGGGSPLH
v_call: TRBV12-3/TRBV12-4; j_call: TRBJ2-1; cdr3_aa: ASSLDRSNEQF
v_call: TRBV9; j_call: TRBJ1-2; cdr3_aa: ASSPRTEINYGYT
v_call: TRBV11-2; j_call: TRBJ2-7; cdr3_aa: ASSFSAAPEQY
v_call: TRBV28; j_call: TRBJ2-1; cdr3_aa: ASSLGGISYNEQF
v_call: TRBV28; j_call: TRBJ2-7; cdr3_aa: ASSPGTSYEQY
v_call: TRBV7-3; j_call: TRBJ2-5; cdr3_aa: ASSSTGRGETQY
v_call: TRBV5-1; j_call: TRBJ1-6; cdr3_aa: ASSSTVYNSPLH
v_call: TRBV27; j_call: TRBJ2-1; cdr3_aa: ATQGLSVKYNEQF
v_call: TRBV19; j_call: TRBJ1-5; cdr3_aa: ASSIFRAGQPQH
v_call: TRBV28; j_call: TRBJ1-2; cdr3_aa: ASSNGGINYGYT
v_call: TRBV19; j_call: TRBJ2-2; cdr3_aa: ASSILAGELF
v_call: TRBV27; j_call: TRBJ2-2; cdr3_aa: ASNPFDPVNTGELF
v_call: TRBV11-2; j_call: TRBJ1-5; cdr3_aa: ASSLGREQPQH
v_call: TRBV11-2; j_call: TRBJ2-2; cdr3_aa: ASSSGTSGTAIRAGELF
v_call: TRBV28; j_call: TRBJ2-2; cdr3_aa: ASSLMGALVGELF
v_call: TRBV6-6; j_call: TRBJ2-7; cdr3_aa: ASSYKHEQY
v_call: TRBV25-1; j_call: TRBJ2-7; cdr3_aa: ASSQGYEQY